The following is a TCR beta chain sequence with its context. The antigen is undetermined. The sample belongs to a study of blood T cells in healthy people across ages. As for the study in general: Using template switching, researchers captured about one barcoded beta molecule for each two T cells. Regarding the study as a whole: Diversity of TCR beta per million T cells declined in a roughly linear way with age.

Isolated per sample were at least 7 million PBMCs. Together with a sample-barcoded 5' primer, a J-beta primer mix was included in a second PCR lasting about 6 to 11 cycles. Through a template-switch adaptor with 12 random nucleotides, each cDNA molecule received a tag. A single record per CDR3 protein comes from TCRdb applying MiXCR to the 5' RACE reads. The sample shows 650,000 to 1,000,000 distinct CDR3 sequences, about 36% of them seen only once. The CDR3 extends over 13 amino acids. Deletions cut 5 bases from V and 3 bases from J, with 11 bases between. Germline lookup yields CDR1 MDHEN and CDR2 SYDVKM.

This rearrangement joins TRBV28 to TRBJ2-7; D might be TRBD1 or TRBD2, each matching 5 bases. The sample comprised blood. The sequence came from a young man in good health. CDR3 sequence reads: CASSPGTRYEQYF. As DNA, the CDR3 is TGTGCCAGCAGTCCAGGGACCCGCTACGAGCAGTACTTC.